This TCR beta chain is drawn from a study of cytomegalovirus exposure and HLA in healthy donors. Germline V gene sequence: CDR1 SGHTA, CDR2 FQGNSA. The CDR3 covers 11 residues. The V end lost 5 bases, the J end lost 9 bases, and 11 bases lay between the germline ends. The study's findings and limits: Researchers catalogued some 160 TCR beta chains as cytomegalovirus-associated. Rarity held for most TCR sequences, but there were some public TCRs that occurred in many donors. Further analysis, carried out later, found HLA-associated TCR beta chains more clonally expanded than equally common other chains.

A remark on this clone: Its cognate antigen is unknown.

The PCR had 60 Vbeta and 13 Jbeta primers. Assay used: immunoSEQ multiplex PCR; TCRdb lists only in-frame clones, some missing. This table has over 100,000 clones, 81% appearing once. This sequence joins TRBV7-2 and TRBJ2-7; possibly TRBD2 for D (6 bases). Sequencing used PBMCs. The origin of this receptor is a woman aged 25-40 years in good health and CMV-seronegative. The chain's CDR3 is CASSPGELQYF. The DNA of the CDR3 is TGTGCCAGCAGCCCGGGGGAGCTGCAGTACTTC.